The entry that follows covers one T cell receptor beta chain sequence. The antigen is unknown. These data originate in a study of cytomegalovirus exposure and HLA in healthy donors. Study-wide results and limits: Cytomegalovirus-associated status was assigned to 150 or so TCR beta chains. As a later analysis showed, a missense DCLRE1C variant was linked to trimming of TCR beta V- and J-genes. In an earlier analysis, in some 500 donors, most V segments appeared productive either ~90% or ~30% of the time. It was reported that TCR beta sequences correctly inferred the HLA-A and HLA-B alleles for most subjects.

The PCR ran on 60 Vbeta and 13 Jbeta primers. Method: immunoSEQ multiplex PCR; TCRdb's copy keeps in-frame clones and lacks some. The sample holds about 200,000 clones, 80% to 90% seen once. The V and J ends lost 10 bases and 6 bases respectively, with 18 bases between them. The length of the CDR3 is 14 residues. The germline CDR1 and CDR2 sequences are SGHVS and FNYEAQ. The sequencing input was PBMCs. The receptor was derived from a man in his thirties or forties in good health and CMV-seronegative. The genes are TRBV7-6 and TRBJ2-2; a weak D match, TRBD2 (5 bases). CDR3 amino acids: CAIRGQPGAGELFF. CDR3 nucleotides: TGTGCCATACGGGGTCAGCCTGGGGCCGGGGAGCTGTTTTTT.